This passage covers 11 T cell receptor beta chains from one sample sequenced in a study of control samples from healthy donors and cancer patients. Libraries were prepared by immunoSEQ multiplex PCR; TCRdb keeps only in-frame clonotypes and omits some of them. The sample consists of approximately 180,000 clones, approximately 94% of them appearing once. Sequencing used blood. The receptors derive from a woman aged 18-35 years in good health.

The chain recombines TRBV25-1 with TRBJ2-1, with a possible D match to TRBD2 (5 bases). With 4 bases removed from V and 0 bases from J, the gap between germline ends came to 7 bases. The CDR3 has 14 amino acids. Germline V lookup: CDR1 MGHDK, CDR2 SYGVNS. CDR3 sequence reads: CASSGTGSYNEQFF. CDR3 coding DNA: TGTGCCAGCAGTGGGACTGGCTCCTACAATGAGCAGTTCTTC.

This sequence joins TRBV23-1 and TRBJ1-2, with D uncertain. TRBV23-1 is identified as an open reading frame with a role that is uncertain. CDR3 length: 13 residues. Deletions cut 6 bases from V and 3 bases from J, with 11 bases between. CDR3 bases: TGCGCCAGCAGCCCTACCAGGCACTATGGCTACACCTTC. It is translated as CASSPTRHYGYTF.

The chain uses TRBV5-1 and TRBJ1-2, with D perhaps matching TRBD1 (6 bases). The CDR3 loop spans 15 amino acids. CDR1 and CDR2 from the germline V gene are SGHRS and YFSETQ. Trimming shortened V by 0 bases and J by 8 bases, and 17 bases separated the two germline ends. In nucleotides, the CDR3 is TGCGCCAGCAGCTTGGGGGGGCGGGACATCGGAGGCTACACCTTC. It yields the protein CASSLGGRDIGGYTF.

The chain couples TRBV24-1 to TRBJ1-5; D possibly corresponds to TRBD1 (6 bases). CDR3 length: 15 amino acids. The V end lost 7 bases, the J end lost 6 bases, and 18 bases lay between the germline ends. Germline CDR1 and CDR2: KGHDR and SFDVKD. The chain's CDR3 is CATSLLPGQSQPQHF. CDR3 DNA: TGTGCCACCAGCCTACTCCCGGGACAAAGTCAGCCCCAGCATTTT.

The chain is built from TRBV7-3 and TRBJ2-3; a possible D gene is TRBD2 (7 bases). Trimming shortened V by 2 bases and J by 6 bases, and 12 bases separated the two germline ends. Germline V gives CDR1 SGHTA, CDR2 FQGTGA. The CDR3 sequence is 14 residues long. CDR3 bases: TGTGCCAGCAGCTTACGGGGGGCTATGGATACGCAGTATTTT. Translating gives CASSLRGAMDTQYF.

The chain uses TRBV7-8 and TRBJ1-1, with D maybe TRBD1 (5 bases). The length of the CDR3 is 14 residues. The ends were cut back, 1 base at V and 5 bases at J, with 11 bases in the middle. Germline CDR1 SGHVS, CDR2 FQNEAQ. DNA for the CDR3: TGTGCCAGCAGCTTAGATCCAGGGAGGACTGAAGCTTTCTTT. This encodes CASSLDPGRTEAFF.

This chain connects TRBV28 to TRBJ2-1, with D maybe TRBD1 (5 bases). CDR1 is MDHEN and CDR2 is SYDVKM in the germline V gene. V lost 6 bases, J lost 7 bases, and 10 bases lay in between. This CDR3 has 12 residues. CDR3 bases: TGTGCCAGCAGAGAGACAGATAATGAGCAGTTCTTC. It encodes CASRETDNEQFF.

The chain recombines TRBV12-3 or TRBV12-4 with TRBJ2-1; D gene uncertain. The length of the CDR3 is 13 residues. V was clipped by 7 bases and J by 6 bases, with 13 bases between them. Written as DNA, the CDR3 is TGTGCCAGCACCACCCCGGTTAGCAATGAGCAGTTCTTC. Translated: CASTTPVSNEQFF.

The rearrangement links TRBV6-2 or TRBV6-3 to TRBJ1-5, with a possible D match to TRBD1 (6 bases). Germline CDR1 reads MNHEY; CDR2 reads SVGEGT. Between the trimmed V and J ends, which lost 4 bases and 7 bases, there was a span of 17 bases. The CDR3 is 15 residues long. CDR3 sequence reads: CASSFPRGAGQPQHF. Written as DNA, the CDR3 is TGTGCCAGCAGTTTCCCCCGGGGGGCTGGCCAGCCCCAGCATTTT.

V gene TRBV7-9 combines with J gene TRBJ1-1; D gene ambiguous. Germline V gives CDR1 SEHNR, CDR2 FQNEAQ (reference sequence). The CDR3 runs 14 residues. Trimming stripped 5 bases from V and 0 bases from J, with 10 bases between. Written as DNA, the CDR3 is TGTGCCAGCAGCCCAGCGAAACTGAACACTGAAGCTTTCTTT. Translating gives CASSPAKLNTEAFF.

This chain joins TRBV15 and TRBJ2-5; 7 nucleotides match TRBD2. Per germline, CDR1 LNHNV and CDR2 YYDKDF (reference sequence). The ends lost 3 bases at V and 2 bases at J; junction bases unmatched: 15. The CDR3 covers 18 residues. CDR3 nucleotide sequence: TGTGCCACCAGCAGTGGGATAGCCCGACTAGCCGTACAAGAGACCCAGTACTTC. This translates into CATSSGIARLAVQETQYF.